The rows below give T cell receptor beta chains drawn from one sample of a study of OX40 agonist ivuxolimab in advanced cancers. Here immunoSEQ multiplex PCR was the method, and the copy in TCRdb shows in-frame clones only, minus some. The top ten hold 9.5% to 13% of the sample, which has about 45,000 clones, 86% seen once. This material consisted of CD4+ or CD8+ T cells sorted from blood, taken in a trial of the OX40 agonist ivuxolimab. The receptors here all came from an adult with an advanced solid tumor such as melanoma, head and neck, liver or kidney cancer. CDR3s include the opening cysteine and the closing phenylalanine or tryptophan. A D gene is named only where the DNA matches it firmly. Clone size is given for some rows only: seen once, a few or many times, or a class if the clone is expanded.

d_call	j_call	v_call	clone_size	cdr3_aa	cdr3_nt
NA	TRBJ1-6	TRBV4-3	NA	CASSLQQYNSPLHF	TGCGCCAGCAGCCTTCAACAGTATAATTCACCCCTCCACTTT
NA	TRBJ2-7	TRBV5-4	NA	CASFNQGTTYEQYF	TGTGCCAGCTTTAACCAGGGCACCACCTACGAGCAGTACTTC
TRBD2	TRBJ2-1	TRBV9	once	CASAGTSGRNEQFF	TGTGCCAGCGCCGGGACTAGCGGGAGAAATGAGCAGTTCTTC
NA	TRBJ1-5	TRBV27	NA	CASSPYASGRYSNQPQHF	TGTGCCAGCAGTCCTTACGCCTCGGGACGGTATAGCAATCAGCCCCAGCATTTT
NA	TRBJ2-5	TRBV5-4	NA	CASSYKGRWGQETQYF	TGTGCCAGCAGCTACAAGGGAAGGTGGGGCCAAGAGACCCAGTACTTC
NA	TRBJ2-1	TRBV5-6	once	CASSPVWGAGNEQFF	TGTGCCAGCAGCCCGGTGTGGGGCGCGGGGAATGAGCAGTTCTTC
TRBD1	TRBJ1-1	TRBV9	NA	CASSGGQAEAFF	TGTGCCAGCAGCGGAGGACAGGCTGAAGCTTTCTTT
NA	TRBJ1-1	TRBV30	NA	CAWSVGGITEAFF	TGTGCCTGGAGTGTAGGAGGAATCACTGAAGCTTTCTTT
TRBD2	TRBJ2-2	TRBV10-3	NA	CAIRYTSGRHTGELFF	TGTGCCATCAGATACACTAGCGGGAGACACACCGGGGAGCTGTTTTTT
TRBD1	TRBJ1-2	TRBV11-2	NA	CASSLDPRGRDYGYTF	TGTGCCAGCAGCTTAGATCCGAGGGGGCGCGACTATGGCTACACCTTC
NA	TRBJ2-7	TRBV25-1	NA	CASSGFGGTYEQYF	TGTGCCAGCAGTGGTTTCGGGGGAACCTACGAGCAGTACTTC
TRBD1	TRBJ1-2	TRBV7-9	NA	CASSTPDRGLDGYTF	TGTGCCAGCAGCACCCCGGACAGGGGGCTGGATGGCTACACCTTC
TRBD2	TRBJ2-1	TRBV7-9	NA	CASSLSGTSGYNEQFF	TGTGCCAGCAGCTTGTCCGGGACTAGCGGTTACAATGAGCAGTTCTTC
NA	TRBJ2-5	TRBV2	once	CASTTGEETQYF	TGTGCCAGCACCACAGGAGAAGAGACCCAGTACTTC
TRBD2	TRBJ2-7	TRBV28	NA	CASKWRETYEQYF	TGTGCCAGCAAGTGGCGGGAGACTTACGAGCAGTACTTC
TRBD1	TRBJ1-2	TRBV7-9	NA	CASSPRTGWINYGYTF	TGTGCCAGCAGCCCCCGGACAGGGTGGATAAACTATGGCTACACCTTC
NA	TRBJ1-5	TRBV30	NA	CAGSWGFGNQPQHF	TGTGCCGGCAGTTGGGGTTTCGGCAATCAGCCCCAGCATTTT
TRBD1	TRBJ2-1	TRBV5-4	NA	CASSPGQGDEQFF	TGTGCCAGCAGCCCAGGACAGGGCGATGAGCAGTTCTTC
TRBD2	TRBJ2-2	TRBV27	once	CASSFRGSTPGELFF	TGTGCCAGCAGTTTTCGCGGGAGTACCCCCGGGGAGCTGTTTTTT
NA	TRBJ2-7	TRBV28	NA	CASSTLTGTIYEQYF	TGTGCCAGCAGTACTTTAACAGGGACCATCTACGAGCAGTACTTC
NA	TRBJ2-7	TRBV7-2	NA	CASSSGVAAYEQYF	TGTGCCAGCAGCTCCGGGGTCGCAGCCTACGAGCAGTACTTC
TRBD1	TRBJ1-5	TRBV7-8	NA	CASSLAGTGGRWGYSNQPQHF	TGTGCCAGCAGCTTAGCCGGGACAGGGGGTCGGTGGGGATATAGCAATCAGCCCCAGCATTTT
TRBD1	TRBJ1-6	TRBV5-8	NA	CASSPLSGGSYNSPLHF	TGTGCCAGCAGCCCATTATCAGGGGGCTCCTATAATTCACCCCTCCACTTT
NA	TRBJ1-3	TRBV9	NA	CASSVGNTIYF	TGTGCCAGCAGCGTAGGAAACACCATATATTTT
TRBD1	TRBJ2-1	TRBV9	few	CASSDRDRGGHEQFF	TGTGCCAGCAGCGACCGGGACAGGGGAGGGCATGAGCAGTTCTTC
TRBD1	TRBJ2-2	TRBV4-3	NA	CASSPWDRGGTGELFF	TGCGCCAGCAGCCCCTGGGACAGGGGTGGAACCGGGGAGCTGTTTTTT
TRBD1	TRBJ1-4	TRBV19	few	CASRTTDRINEKLFF	TGTGCCAGTAGGACGACGGACAGGATTAATGAAAAACTGTTTTTT
NA	TRBJ1-3	TRBV6-6	NA	CASGPAPEENTIYF	TGTGCCAGCGGCCCGGCCCCGGAGGAAAACACCATATATTTT
TRBD2	TRBJ2-3	TRBV28	NA	CASSYRGLAGGGRTDTQYF	TGTGCCAGCAGTTATAGGGGACTAGCGGGAGGGGGCCGAACAGATACGCAGTATTTT
NA	TRBJ2-7	TRBV27	NA	CASSLGGFDYEQYF	TGTGCCAGCAGTTTAGGAGGTTTTGACTACGAGCAGTACTTC
NA	TRBJ1-1	TRBV7-9	NA	CASSLQGSRGTEAFF	TGTGCCAGCAGCTTGCAGGGGAGTAGGGGGACTGAAGCTTTCTTT
NA	TRBJ1-5	TRBV7-9	NA	CASSLATHGVSNQPQHF	TGTGCCAGCAGCTTAGCGACCCACGGCGTTAGCAATCAGCCCCAGCATTTT
NA	TRBJ2-1	TRBV2	NA	CALHSLVDNEQFF	TGTGCCTTACACAGTCTCGTGGACAATGAGCAGTTCTTC
TRBD1	TRBJ1-2	TRBV27	NA	CASSLSRGGLGGYTF	TGTGCCAGCAGTTTATCGAGAGGGGGCTTAGGTGGCTACACCTTC
NA	TRBJ2-2	TRBV7-9	NA	CASSSTRTNTGELFF	TGTGCCAGCAGCTCGACACGAACTAACACCGGGGAGCTGTTTTTT
NA	TRBJ1-5	TRBV28	NA	CASSPDRFQPQHF	TGTGCCAGCAGTCCGGACCGCTTTCAGCCCCAGCATTTT
NA	TRBJ2-3	TRBV7-2	NA	CASSFLVGMGDTQYF	TGTGCCAGCAGCTTTCTAGTGGGGATGGGAGATACGCAGTATTTT
TRBD1	TRBJ2-7	TRBV11-2	NA	CASSSGTGLSYEQYF	TGTGCCAGCAGCTCCGGGACAGGACTCTCCTACGAGCAGTACTTC
NA	TRBJ1-1	TRBV5-4	NA	CASSLVQGEAFF	TGTGCCAGCAGCTTGGTACAGGGTGAAGCTTTCTTT
TRBD1	TRBJ2-6	TRBV28	NA	CASSSNFRDSDSSGANVLTF	TGTGCCAGCAGTTCAAATTTCCGGGACAGTGATTCCTCTGGGGCCAACGTCCTGACTTTC
NA	TRBJ2-7	TRBV9	NA	CASSVGAGQRNYEQYF	TGTGCCAGCAGCGTAGGGGCGGGACAGCGAAACTACGAGCAGTACTTC
NA	TRBJ2-7	TRBV6-6	NA	CASSYGGTHIYEQYF	TGTGCCAGCAGTTACGGCGGGACGCACATCTACGAGCAGTACTTC
TRBD1	TRBJ1-6	TRBV4-1	NA	CASSRVRDRENSPLHF	TGCGCCAGCAGCCGAGTAAGGGACAGGGAAAATTCACCCCTCCACTTT
NA	TRBJ2-5	TRBV25-1	NA	CASSPTERGGQETQYF	TGTGCCAGCAGTCCCACCGAGAGGGGGGGCCAAGAGACCCAGTACTTC
NA	TRBJ2-2	TRBV10-2	once	CASRLGHLSGELFF	TGCGCCAGCAGATTAGGACACCTCTCCGGGGAGCTGTTTTTT
NA	TRBJ2-5	TRBV7-9	NA	CASQGSTRHQYF	TGTGCCAGCCAAGGCAGTACACGACACCAGTACTTC
NA	TRBJ2-1	TRBV19	once	CATRGWTDRYNEQFF	TGTGCCACAAGGGGGTGGACAGACAGGTACAATGAGCAGTTCTTC
TRBD1	TRBJ1-3	TRBV6-5	NA	CASSPDRGGGNTIYF	TGTGCCAGCAGTCCCGACAGGGGCGGCGGAAACACCATATATTTT
TRBD1	TRBJ2-6	TRBV4-3	NA	CASRQDRAGANVLTF	TGCGCCAGCAGACAAGACAGGGCTGGGGCCAACGTCCTGACTTTC
TRBD1	TRBJ2-7	TRBV7-8	NA	CASSLGGTGASYEQYF	TGTGCCAGCAGCTTAGGTGGGACAGGTGCCTCCTACGAGCAGTACTTC